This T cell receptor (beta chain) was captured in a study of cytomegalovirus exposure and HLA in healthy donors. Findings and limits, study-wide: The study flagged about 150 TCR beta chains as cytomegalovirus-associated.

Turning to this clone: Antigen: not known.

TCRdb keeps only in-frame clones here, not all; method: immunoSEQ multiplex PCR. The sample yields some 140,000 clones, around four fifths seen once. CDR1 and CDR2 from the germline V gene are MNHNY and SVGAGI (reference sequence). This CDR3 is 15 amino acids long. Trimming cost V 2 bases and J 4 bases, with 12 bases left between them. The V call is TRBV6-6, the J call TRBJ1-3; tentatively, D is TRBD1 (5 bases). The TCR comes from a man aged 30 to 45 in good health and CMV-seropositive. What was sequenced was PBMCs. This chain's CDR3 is CASSYDGTGGNTIYF. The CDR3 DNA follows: TGTGCCAGCAGTTACGACGGGACTGGGGGAAACACCATATATTTT.